This passage covers 6 T cell receptor beta chains from one sample sequenced in a study of CD8 T cells in Susac syndrome. The authors reverse transcribed 0.5 to 1 ug RNA with random hexamers. MiXCR, applied by TCRdb to the immunoSEQ multiplex PCR reads, yields one record per CDR3 protein. The table lists 110,000 or so distinct CDR3 sequences, 90% to 98% of them singletons. Sample: CD4+ T cells from PBMCs. All receptors derive from a human donor in good health.

The chain combines TRBV7-9 with TRBJ2-5; D may correspond to TRBD1 or TRBD2 (6 bases each). The CDR3 has 14 amino acids. Germline CDR1 SEHNR, CDR2 FQNEAQ (reference sequence). V lost 4 bases and J lost 7, with 16 bases in between. The CDR3 coding sequence is TGTGCCAGCAGCTCGCGGGACACCCGGGGGACCCAGTACTTC. Its translation: CASSSRDTRGTQYF.

The V call is TRBV20-1, the J call TRBJ1-5; D unclear. The germline CDR1 and CDR2 sequences are DFQATT and SNEGSKA (reference sequence). The CDR3 is 13 residues long. Trimming took off 3 bases at V and 4 bases at J, with 10 bases between the two ends. CDR3: CSASAAGNQPQHF. The CDR3 nucleotides read TGCAGTGCTAGTGCCGCGGGAAATCAGCCCCAGCATTTT.

V gene TRBV11-2 combines with J gene TRBJ2-5; no definite D call. V was shortened by 7 bases and J by 0 bases, with 12 bases between the two germline ends. Germline CDR1 is SGHAT and CDR2 is FQNNGV. There are 14 residues in the CDR3. CDR3 in amino acids: CASTISRDQETQYF. As DNA, the CDR3 is TGTGCCAGCACAATTTCCCGGGACCAAGAGACCCAGTACTTC.

The chain has TRBV28 and TRBJ1-4, with 7 bases lining up with TRBD1. This CDR3 contains 13 residues. Trimming removed 6 bases from V and 5 bases from J; junction bases left unmatched: 3. CDR1 is MDHEN and CDR2 is SYDVKM in the germline V gene. CDR3 DNA: TGTGCCAGCAGATCGACAGGGAATGAAAAACTGTTTTTT. Translated: CASRSTGNEKLFF.

Here the CDR3 reads CASSESYYEQYF. The CDR3 DNA is TGTGCCAGTAGTGAGAGTTACTACGAGCAGTACTTC. This sequence joins TRBV19 and TRBJ2-7; D remains unclear. Trimming took off 5 bases at V and 3 bases at J, with 8 bases between the two ends. From germline, CDR1 is LNHDA and CDR2 SQIVND (reference sequence). The CDR3 contains 12 residues.

V usage is TRBV25-1 and J usage is TRBJ1-4, with a weak D call TRBD1 (6 bases). Between the trimmed V and J ends, which lost 5 bases and 5 bases, there was a span of 15 bases. Germline V gene lookup returns CDR1 MGHDK and CDR2 SYGVNS. This CDR3 comprises 15 residues. For the CDR3, the DNA is TGTGCCAGCAGTCTGGCCTGGGGGGCGAATGAAAAACTGTTTTTT. This sequence encodes CASSLAWGANEKLFF.